This TCR beta chain was observed in a study of shared clonotypes between healthy human individuals. This CDR3 comprises 14 residues. V gave up 0 bases and J gave up 0 bases, with 6 bases separating them. Germline V gene lookup returns CDR1 MNHEY and CDR2 SVGAGI. To note about this clone: Its antigen is still unknown. This specimen includes other DNA sequences encoding the same CDR3.

Every subset had its genomic DNA shared out evenly among several immunoSEQ plates. Clones were read by immunoSEQ multiplex PCR, and TCRdb kept only the in-frame ones, dropping some. The data contain just over 2,000,000 clones, 95% of them seen just once; the ten biggest clones take up approximately 0.13%. Broader study findings: The study sampled only blood, and tissue repertoires likely differ.

Donors had no recently reported acute infections or vaccinations and were HIV-negative. The investigators split CD4+ cells into a CD45RA+ naive subset and a CD45RA-negative memory subset. This clonotype originated in a man in his late teens or twenties in good health. What was sequenced was naive CD4+ T cells sorted from blood. Subset of the sample: CD45RA+ positively selected. J is TRBJ2-7 and V is TRBV6-5; D gene unclear. The CDR3 is CASSYSRTSYEQYF. The CDR3 DNA sequence: TGTGCCAGCAGTTACTCGCGAACCTCCTACGAGCAGTACTTC.